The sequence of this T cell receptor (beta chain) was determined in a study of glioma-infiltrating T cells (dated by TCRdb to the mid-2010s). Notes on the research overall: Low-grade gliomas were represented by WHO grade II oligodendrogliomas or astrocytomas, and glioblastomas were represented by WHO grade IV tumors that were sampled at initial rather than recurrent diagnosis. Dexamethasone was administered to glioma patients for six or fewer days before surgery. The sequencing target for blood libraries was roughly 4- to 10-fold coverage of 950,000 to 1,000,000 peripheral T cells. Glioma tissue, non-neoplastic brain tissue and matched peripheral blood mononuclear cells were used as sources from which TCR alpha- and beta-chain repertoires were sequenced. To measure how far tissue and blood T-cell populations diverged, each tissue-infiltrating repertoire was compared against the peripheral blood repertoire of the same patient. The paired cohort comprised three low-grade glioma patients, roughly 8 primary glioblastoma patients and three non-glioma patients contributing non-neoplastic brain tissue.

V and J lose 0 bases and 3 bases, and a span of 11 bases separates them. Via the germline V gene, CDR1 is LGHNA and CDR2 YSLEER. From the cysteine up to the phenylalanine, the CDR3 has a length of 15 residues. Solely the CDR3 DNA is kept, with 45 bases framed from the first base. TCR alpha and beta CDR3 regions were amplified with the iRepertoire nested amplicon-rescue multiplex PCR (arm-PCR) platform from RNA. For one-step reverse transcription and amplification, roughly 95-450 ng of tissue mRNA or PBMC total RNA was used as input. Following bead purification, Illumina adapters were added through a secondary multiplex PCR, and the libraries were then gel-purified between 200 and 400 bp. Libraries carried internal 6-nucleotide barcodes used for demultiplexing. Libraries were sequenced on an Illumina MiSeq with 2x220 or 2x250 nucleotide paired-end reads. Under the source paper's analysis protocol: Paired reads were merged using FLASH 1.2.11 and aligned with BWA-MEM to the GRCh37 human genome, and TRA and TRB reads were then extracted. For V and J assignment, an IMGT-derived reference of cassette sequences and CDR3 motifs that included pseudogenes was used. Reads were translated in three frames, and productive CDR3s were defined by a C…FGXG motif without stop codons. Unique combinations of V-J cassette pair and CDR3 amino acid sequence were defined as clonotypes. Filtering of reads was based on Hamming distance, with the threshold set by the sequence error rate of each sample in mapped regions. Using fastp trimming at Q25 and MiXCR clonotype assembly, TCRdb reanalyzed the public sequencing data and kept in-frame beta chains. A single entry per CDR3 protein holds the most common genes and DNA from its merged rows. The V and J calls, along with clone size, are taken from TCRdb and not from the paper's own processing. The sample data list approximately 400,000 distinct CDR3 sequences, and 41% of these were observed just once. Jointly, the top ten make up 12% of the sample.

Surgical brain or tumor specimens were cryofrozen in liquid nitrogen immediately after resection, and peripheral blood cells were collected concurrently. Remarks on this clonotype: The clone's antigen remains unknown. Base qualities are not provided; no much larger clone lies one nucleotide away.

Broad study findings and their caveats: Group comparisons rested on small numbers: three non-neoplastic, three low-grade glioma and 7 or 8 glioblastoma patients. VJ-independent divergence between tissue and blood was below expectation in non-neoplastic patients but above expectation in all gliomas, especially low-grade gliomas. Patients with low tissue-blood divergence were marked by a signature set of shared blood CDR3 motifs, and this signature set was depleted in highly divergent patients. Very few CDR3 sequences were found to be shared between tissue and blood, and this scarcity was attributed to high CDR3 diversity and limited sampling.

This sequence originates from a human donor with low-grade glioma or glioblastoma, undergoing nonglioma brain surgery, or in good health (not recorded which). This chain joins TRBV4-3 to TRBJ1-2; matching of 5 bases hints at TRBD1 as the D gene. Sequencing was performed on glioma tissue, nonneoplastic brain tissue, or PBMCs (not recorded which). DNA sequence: TGCGCCAGCAGCCAAGATTCCTGGGACGACTATGGCTACACCTTC. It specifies CASSQDSWDDYGYTF.